The rows below give T cell receptor beta chains drawn from one sample of a study of T-cell memory formation after mild COVID-19. TCRdb called the 5' RACE reads again in MiXCR, with one record for every CDR3 protein. Of roughly 300,000 distinct CDR3 sequences in the sample, about 13% are singletons; the top ten hold roughly 20%. The sequencing sample was made of PBMCs or a T cell subset sorted from them (not recorded which). The receptors derive from a man aged 18 to 29 who had mild COVID-19 (a few samples of this study predate the infection). Cell type and time point are not known. Both conserved end residues are part of each CDR3. Each record gives: V gene, D gene, J gene, clone size, CDR3 protein, CDR3 DNA. The D gene is left open where the match is weak. Rows may omit the clone size; those that give it use once, few, many or a size class.

v_gene: TRBV12-5
d_gene: -
j_gene: TRBJ1-1
abundance: -
CDR3aa: CASGLDALREAFF
CDR3nt: TGTGCTAGTGGTTTGGACGCCCTCCGGGAAGCTTTCTTT

v_gene: TRBV10-2
d_gene: TRBD1
j_gene: TRBJ2-5
abundance: -
CDR3aa: CASSMDRVTETQYF
CDR3nt: TGCGCCAGCAGTATGGACAGGGTGACTGAGACCCAGTACTTC

v_gene: TRBV18
d_gene: -
j_gene: TRBJ2-3
abundance: many
CDR3aa: CASSSGRGGADTQYF
CDR3nt: TGTGCCAGCTCATCCGGGCGGGGAGGAGCAGATACGCAGTATTTT

v_gene: TRBV24-1
d_gene: -
j_gene: TRBJ2-3
abundance: -
CDR3aa: CATSDPRGGADTQYF
CDR3nt: TGTGCCACCAGTGATCCCCGTGGAGGGGCAGATACGCAGTATTTT

v_gene: TRBV7-2
d_gene: -
j_gene: TRBJ2-2
abundance: many
CDR3aa: CASSLDTGELFF
CDR3nt: TGTGCCAGCAGCTTAGACACCGGGGAGCTGTTTTTT

v_gene: TRBV9
d_gene: TRBD1
j_gene: TRBJ2-7
abundance: -
CDR3aa: CASSLRDSLTYEQYF
CDR3nt: TGTGCCAGCAGCCTTCGGGACAGCTTAACCTACGAGCAGTACTTC

v_gene: TRBV9
d_gene: -
j_gene: TRBJ2-5
abundance: -
CDR3aa: CASSEVPRAATQYF
CDR3nt: TGTGCCAGCAGCGAGGTCCCTAGAGCGGCGACCCAGTACTTC

v_gene: TRBV12-3/TRBV12-4
d_gene: -
j_gene: TRBJ2-1
abundance: -
CDR3aa: CASRAPGASSSYNEQFF
CDR3nt: TGTGCCAGCAGAGCCCCGGGCGCCTCGAGCTCCTACAATGAGCAGTTCTTC

v_gene: TRBV9
d_gene: TRBD2
j_gene: TRBJ2-1
abundance: few
CDR3aa: CASSVGGASNNEQFF
CDR3nt: TGTGCCAGCAGCGTCGGGGGGGCTAGTAACAATGAGCAGTTCTTC

v_gene: TRBV6-1
d_gene: -
j_gene: TRBJ2-1
abundance: few
CDR3aa: CASSPQSYSWEAYNEQFF
CDR3nt: TGTGCCAGCAGTCCCCAGTCGTATAGCTGGGAGGCCTACAATGAGCAGTTCTTC

v_gene: TRBV6-5
d_gene: -
j_gene: TRBJ2-5
abundance: few
CDR3aa: CASSYYGTIETQYF
CDR3nt: TGTGCCAGCAGTTATTATGGGACCATAGAGACCCAGTACTTC

v_gene: TRBV7-6
d_gene: -
j_gene: TRBJ1-6
abundance: -
CDR3aa: CASSLVSRFNSPLHF
CDR3nt: TGTGCCAGCAGCTTAGTATCCAGATTTAATTCACCCCTCCACTTT

v_gene: TRBV20-1
d_gene: -
j_gene: TRBJ1-5
abundance: few
CDR3aa: CSAGRDFNQPQHF
CDR3nt: TGCAGTGCTGGCAGGGATTTCAATCAGCCCCAGCATTTT

v_gene: TRBV7-9
d_gene: -
j_gene: TRBJ2-2
abundance: many
CDR3aa: CASSLGLEVLTTGELFF
CDR3nt: TGTGCCAGCAGCTTAGGACTTGAGGTTCTTACCACCGGGGAGCTGTTTTTT

v_gene: TRBV4-2
d_gene: -
j_gene: TRBJ2-3
abundance: many
CDR3aa: CASSRDEGTDTQYF
CDR3nt: TGTGCCAGCAGCCGGGACGAAGGGACAGATACGCAGTATTTT

v_gene: TRBV4-2
d_gene: -
j_gene: TRBJ2-6
abundance: many
CDR3aa: CASSQEGGAGANVLTF
CDR3nt: TGTGCCAGCAGCCAAGAAGGCGGCGCTGGGGCCAACGTCCTGACTTTC

v_gene: TRBV5-1
d_gene: TRBD1
j_gene: TRBJ2-3
abundance: few
CDR3aa: CASSGTGRTDTQYF
CDR3nt: TGCGCCAGCAGCGGGACAGGACGCACAGATACGCAGTATTTT

v_gene: TRBV27
d_gene: -
j_gene: TRBJ2-7
abundance: few
CDR3aa: CASSLLGRGFYEQYF
CDR3nt: TGTGCCAGCAGTTTATTAGGCAGGGGATTCTACGAGCAGTACTTC

v_gene: TRBV5-5
d_gene: -
j_gene: TRBJ1-5
abundance: few
CDR3aa: CASSETSNQPQHF
CDR3nt: TGTGCCAGCAGTGAGACGAGCAATCAGCCCCAGCATTTT

v_gene: TRBV4-3
d_gene: -
j_gene: TRBJ2-1
abundance: -
CDR3aa: CASSQGTSRDEQFF
CDR3nt: TGCGCCAGCAGCCAAGGGACATCCCGAGATGAGCAGTTCTTC

v_gene: TRBV29-1
d_gene: -
j_gene: TRBJ2-7
abundance: -
CDR3aa: CSVLQDSYEQYF
CDR3nt: TGCAGCGTTCTACAGGATTCCTACGAGCAGTACTTC

v_gene: TRBV7-9
d_gene: -
j_gene: TRBJ2-1
abundance: -
CDR3aa: CASSKRDLDYNEQFF
CDR3nt: TGTGCCAGCAGCAAACGGGACTTAGACTACAATGAGCAGTTCTTC

v_gene: TRBV7-3
d_gene: TRBD2
j_gene: TRBJ2-1
abundance: few
CDR3aa: CASSPDPGLAGGPEFF
CDR3nt: TGTGCCAGCAGCCCCGATCCGGGACTAGCGGGGGGGCCGGAGTTCTTC

v_gene: TRBV5-1
d_gene: -
j_gene: TRBJ2-1
abundance: few
CDR3aa: CASSLGLAVEQFF
CDR3nt: TGCGCCAGCAGCTTGGGTCTAGCAGTTGAGCAGTTCTTC

v_gene: TRBV3-1
d_gene: TRBD2
j_gene: TRBJ2-3
abundance: -
CDR3aa: CASSRLAGVTTDTQYF
CDR3nt: TGTGCCAGCAGCCGACTAGCGGGGGTGACCACAGATACGCAGTATTTT

v_gene: TRBV5-1
d_gene: -
j_gene: TRBJ2-5
abundance: -
CDR3aa: CASQGDYKGLETQYF
CDR3nt: TGCGCCAGCCAAGGGGATTACAAGGGTCTCGAGACCCAGTACTTC

v_gene: TRBV2
d_gene: -
j_gene: TRBJ1-1
abundance: -
CDR3aa: CASSPERVNTEAFF
CDR3nt: TGTGCCAGCAGTCCCGAAAGAGTGAACACTGAAGCTTTCTTT

v_gene: TRBV4-3
d_gene: -
j_gene: TRBJ2-2
abundance: many
CDR3aa: CASSQDRRGELFF
CDR3nt: TGCGCCAGCAGCCAAGATCGACGGGGTGAGCTGTTTTTT

v_gene: TRBV7-8
d_gene: TRBD1
j_gene: TRBJ1-4
abundance: -
CDR3aa: CASSLDRGTEKLFF
CDR3nt: TGTGCCAGCAGCTTAGACAGGGGCACTGAAAAACTGTTTTTT

v_gene: TRBV9
d_gene: TRBD2
j_gene: TRBJ2-3
abundance: -
CDR3aa: CASSLARGGANTQYF
CDR3nt: TGTGCCAGCAGCCTCGCTCGCGGGGGGGCGAATACGCAGTATTTT

v_gene: TRBV4-1
d_gene: -
j_gene: TRBJ1-2
abundance: -
CDR3aa: CASSQVATLDILCTF
CDR3nt: TGCGCCAGCAGCCAAGTTGCCACCCTGGACATTCTCTGCACCTTC

v_gene: TRBV20-1
d_gene: -
j_gene: TRBJ2-5
abundance: -
CDR3aa: CSARYSRVITQYF
CDR3nt: TGCAGTGCTAGATATAGCCGAGTGATAACCCAGTACTTC

v_gene: TRBV20-1
d_gene: TRBD1
j_gene: TRBJ2-5
abundance: few
CDR3aa: CSATRGQGAGETQYF
CDR3nt: TGCAGTGCCACGAGAGGACAGGGGGCGGGAGAGACCCAGTACTTC

v_gene: TRBV11-2
d_gene: TRBD1
j_gene: TRBJ1-1
abundance: few
CDR3aa: CASSYLTGIGFF
CDR3nt: TGTGCCAGCAGCTACCTGACAGGGATCGGTTTCTTT

v_gene: TRBV3-1
d_gene: TRBD2
j_gene: TRBJ2-1
abundance: few
CDR3aa: CASSQNLAGGDEQFF
CDR3nt: TGTGCCAGCAGCCAAAACCTAGCGGGGGGTGATGAGCAGTTCTTC

v_gene: TRBV7-9
d_gene: -
j_gene: TRBJ2-7
abundance: few
CDR3aa: CASRHTEGTEDIF
CDR3nt: TGTGCCAGCAGACACACCGAAGGGACGGAGGACATCTTC

v_gene: TRBV4-1
d_gene: -
j_gene: TRBJ1-6
abundance: few
CDR3aa: CASSLESSYNSPLHF
CDR3nt: TGCGCCAGCAGCCTGGAAAGCTCCTATAATTCACCCCTCCACTTT

v_gene: TRBV6-2/TRBV6-3
d_gene: -
j_gene: TRBJ1-5
abundance: -
CDR3aa: CASSHSWGGQPQHF
CDR3nt: TGTGCCAGCAGCCACTCTTGGGGTGGTCAGCCCCAGCATTTT

v_gene: TRBV5-6
d_gene: -
j_gene: TRBJ2-1
abundance: few
CDR3aa: CASSFPQGANYNEQFF
CDR3nt: TGTGCCAGCAGCTTCCCGCAGGGAGCCAACTACAATGAGCAGTTCTTC

v_gene: TRBV5-1
d_gene: -
j_gene: TRBJ2-7
abundance: -
CDR3aa: CASSLRERSYEQYF
CDR3nt: TGCGCCAGCAGCCTGAGGGAGAGGAGCTACGAGCAGTACTTC

v_gene: TRBV11-2
d_gene: -
j_gene: TRBJ2-5
abundance: few
CDR3aa: CASSSRDFQWETQYF
CDR3nt: TGTGCCAGCAGCTCCCGGGACTTCCAGTGGGAGACCCAGTACTTC

v_gene: TRBV7-6
d_gene: -
j_gene: TRBJ2-3
abundance: many
CDR3aa: CASSLGVGDTQYF
CDR3nt: TGTGCCAGCAGCCTAGGGGTTGGAGATACGCAGTATTTT

v_gene: TRBV12-3/TRBV12-4
d_gene: -
j_gene: TRBJ2-1
abundance: -
CDR3aa: CASSLAEGREQFF
CDR3nt: TGTGCCAGCAGTTTAGCGGAGGGGCGCGAGCAGTTCTTC

v_gene: TRBV15
d_gene: TRBD2
j_gene: TRBJ2-5
abundance: many
CDR3aa: CATSRDEAGRETQYF
CDR3nt: TGTGCCACCAGCAGAGACGAAGCGGGGAGGGAGACCCAGTACTTC

v_gene: TRBV7-2
d_gene: -
j_gene: TRBJ2-7
abundance: many
CDR3aa: CASSLVTYEQYF
CDR3nt: TGTGCCAGCAGCTTAGTGACCTACGAGCAGTACTTC

v_gene: TRBV5-1
d_gene: TRBD1
j_gene: TRBJ2-3
abundance: few
CDR3aa: CASSLFRGRGTADTQYF
CDR3nt: TGCGCCAGCAGCTTATTCAGGGGGCGCGGAACGGCAGATACGCAGTATTTT

v_gene: TRBV11-2
d_gene: -
j_gene: TRBJ2-2
abundance: -
CDR3aa: CASSLAGQAAGELFF
CDR3nt: TGTGCCAGCAGCTTAGCAGGGCAAGCCGCCGGGGAGCTGTTTTTT

v_gene: TRBV11-2
d_gene: -
j_gene: TRBJ1-2
abundance: few
CDR3aa: CASSSESFGGYTF
CDR3nt: TGTGCCAGCAGCTCTGAATCATTCGGGGGCTACACCTTC

v_gene: TRBV6-1
d_gene: -
j_gene: TRBJ1-3
abundance: few
CDR3aa: CASRLGQSGNTIYF
CDR3nt: TGTGCCAGCAGACTTGGGCAGTCTGGAAACACCATATATTTT

v_gene: TRBV7-8
d_gene: -
j_gene: TRBJ2-3
abundance: -
CDR3aa: CASSLRQGGSTDTQYF
CDR3nt: TGTGCCAGCAGCTTACGTCAGGGGGGTAGCACAGATACGCAGTATTTT

v_gene: TRBV6-2/TRBV6-3
d_gene: TRBD2
j_gene: TRBJ2-3
abundance: -
CDR3aa: CASTVGLAGGTDTQYF
CDR3nt: TGTGCCAGCACCGTGGGACTAGCGGGGGGAACAGATACGCAGTATTTT

v_gene: TRBV27
d_gene: -
j_gene: TRBJ2-3
abundance: -
CDR3aa: CASMGGMATYTDTQYF
CDR3nt: TGTGCCAGCATGGGGGGAATGGCGACCTACACAGATACGCAGTATTTT

v_gene: TRBV4-2
d_gene: -
j_gene: TRBJ1-6
abundance: few
CDR3aa: CASSQGGNSPLHF
CDR3nt: TGTGCCAGCAGCCAAGGGGGGAATTCACCCCTCCACTTT

v_gene: TRBV7-9
d_gene: -
j_gene: TRBJ2-3
abundance: -
CDR3aa: CASSSGAVDF
CDR3nt: TGTGCCAGCAGCTCCGGGGCAGTGGATTTT

v_gene: TRBV6-1
d_gene: -
j_gene: TRBJ2-3
abundance: -
CDR3aa: CASRGQRISTDTQYF
CDR3nt: TGTGCCAGCAGAGGACAGAGGATAAGCACAGATACGCAGTATTTT